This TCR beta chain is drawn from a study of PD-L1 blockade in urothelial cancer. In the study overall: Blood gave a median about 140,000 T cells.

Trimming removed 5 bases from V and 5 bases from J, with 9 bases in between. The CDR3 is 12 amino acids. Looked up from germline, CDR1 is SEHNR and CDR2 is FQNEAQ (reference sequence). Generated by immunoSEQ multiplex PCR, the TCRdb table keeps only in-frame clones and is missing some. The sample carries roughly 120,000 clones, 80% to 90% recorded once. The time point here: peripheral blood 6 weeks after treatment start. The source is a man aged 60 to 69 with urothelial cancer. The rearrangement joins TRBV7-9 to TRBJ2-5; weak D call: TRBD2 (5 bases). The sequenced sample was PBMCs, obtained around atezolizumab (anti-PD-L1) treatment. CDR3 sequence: CASSAGRETQYF. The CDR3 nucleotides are TGTGCCAGCAGCGCGGGTCGGGAGACCCAGTACTTC.